The 6 T cell receptor beta chains below come from one sample, sequenced in a study of cytotoxic CD8 clonotypes in ibrutinib-treated CLL. Only in-frame clones appear in the TCRdb table, and some are missing; sequencing was by immunoSEQ multiplex PCR. Among tens of thousands of clones listed, almost 70% were seen once. This specimen consisted of PBMCs, obtained before ibrutinib treatment. These receptors were obtained from a human donor with chronic lymphocytic leukemia.

This clone was counted between two and nine times. The chain recombines TRBV7-2 with TRBJ2-5; 10 bases map to TRBD2. The CDR3 is 16 amino acids. Germline V gene data show CDR1 as SGHTA and CDR2 as FQGNSA. V trimming: 1 base; J trimming: 4 bases; junction bases outside the gene matches: 6. In DNA form, the CDR3 reads TGTGCCAGCAGCTTAGATTTTCTAGCGGGAGCAGAGACCCAGTACTTC. It codes for CASSLDFLAGAETQYF.

The CDR3 DNA is TGCAGCGCCGGGGACGGGCCAACTAATGAAAAACTGTTTTTT. Its translation: CSAGDGPTNEKLFF. The chain has TRBV29-1 and TRBJ1-4; possible D gene TRBD1, 5 bases. The germline V and J ends were trimmed by 7 bases and 0 bases, with 12 bases remaining between them. There are 14 residues in the CDR3. CDR1 and CDR2 (germline): SQVTM, ANQGSEA. The whole variable domain, filled in from reference TRBV29-1 and TRBJ1-4, reads SAVISQKPSRDICQRGTSLTIQCQVDSQVTMMFWYRQQPGQSLTLIATANQGSEATYESGFVIDKFPISRPNLTFSTLTVSNMSPEDSSIYLCSAGDGPTNEKLFFGSGTQLSVL.

This rearrangement joins TRBV7-2 to TRBJ2-2; D is uncertain. Trimming pared 2 bases from V and 8 bases from J, leaving 12 bases between. CDR1 and CDR2 from the germline V gene are SGHTA and FQGNSA. There are 14 residues in the CDR3. The CDR3 DNA reads TGTGCCAGCAGCTTAACTGGGGTTCCGGGGGAGCTGTTTTTT. This translates into CASSLTGVPGELFF.

The V and J genes are TRBV27 and TRBJ1-4, with TRBD1 matching over 7 bases. Germline trimming cut 8 bases from V and 7 bases from J; bases unmatched to any gene: 4. The CDR3 covers 12 residues. Germline V gene lookup returns CDR1 MNHEY and CDR2 SMNVEV (reference sequence). CDR3 protein: CASQDRSEKLFF. CDR3 nucleotides: TGTGCCAGCCAGGACAGGAGTGAAAAACTGTTTTTT.

In its sample, this clone was seen once. The chain uses TRBV14 and TRBJ2-3; 7 bases agree with TRBD2. Germline CDR1 is SGHDN and CDR2 is FVKESK. This CDR3 is built from 15 residues. V gave up 2 bases and J gave up 5 bases; unmatched junction bases: 7. In nucleotides, the CDR3 is TGTGCCAGCAGCCAACTGTGGTCGGGGGGAGATACGCAGTATTTT. Protein: CASSQLWSGGDTQYF.

The rearrangement links TRBV5-6 to TRBJ2-3; D is undetermined. The CDR3 loop spans 12 amino acids. Germline V gives CDR1 SGHDT, CDR2 YYEEEE. V gave up 2 bases and J gave up 6 bases, with 7 bases separating them. DNA of the CDR3: TGTGCCAGCAGCTTCTACACTGATACGCAGTATTTT. Protein sequence: CASSFYTDTQYF.